This TCR beta chain originates from a study of blood T cell repertoires in COVID-19. The overall study: The United States, Italy and Spain provided the acute and convalescent COVID-19 samples.

Germline CDR1 reads SEHNR; CDR2 reads FQNEAQ (reference sequence). The CDR3 totals 14 residues. The V and J ends lost 1 base and 6 bases respectively, with 12 bases between them. Original methodology: Amplification of reference gene primers provided the estimated nucleated cell counts. The protocol was immunoSEQ multiplex PCR, while the TCRdb copy is restricted to in-frame clones and leaves out a portion. D and trimming were read from the DNA, whereas the V and J calls and clone size are those reported in that table. The data contain some 300,000 clones, 85% of them seen just once; the ten biggest clones take up less than 4.5%.

The sequencing input was peripheral blood. The sequence came from a woman aged 50 to 60 with active or convalescent COVID-19. This chain joins TRBV7-9 and TRBJ1-1; D uncertain. CDR3 amino acids: CASSLGAWSPEAFF. DNA of the CDR3: TGTGCCAGCAGCTTAGGGGCGTGGTCTCCTGAAGCTTTCTTT.